These 22 T cell receptor beta chains were all obtained from the same sample, sequenced in a study of post-analysis software for immune sequencing data. For these receptors, no antigen is known. Whole-study findings and limits: Among four or five TRBV segments more frequent in patients than controls were TRBV5-6, TRBV5-1 and TRBV20-1.

Included in the TCR beta cDNA libraries were unique molecular identifiers. TCRdb re-called the PCR reads with MiXCR, one entry per CDR3 protein. Among around 440,000 distinct CDR3 sequences listed, roughly 45% were seen once. Sequenced: blood. The receptors were gathered from a girl aged 5 to 17 with multiple sclerosis.

In its sample, this clonotype was seen a few times. The rearrangement uses TRBV6-2 or TRBV6-3 and TRBJ2-1, with D possibly TRBD1 on 5 matching bases. V lost 3 bases, J lost 6 bases, and 15 bases lay in between. From germline, CDR1 is MNHEY and CDR2 SVGEGT. The CDR3 consists of 15 residues. The DNA of the CDR3 is TGTGCCAGCAGTTATGCAGGGCCCCGGACCAATGAGCAGTTCTTC. It specifies CASSYAGPRTNEQFF.

This clonotype was counted a few times. The chain joins TRBV28 to TRBJ2-3, with 9 bases lining up with TRBD1. Unmatched junction bases numbered 6, after V lost 7 bases and J lost 4 bases. This CDR3 contains 14 residues. The germline V gene has CDR1 MDHEN and CDR2 SYDVKM. The CDR3 loop reads CASTPTGGSDTQYF. In DNA, the CDR3 is TGTGCCAGCACTCCGACAGGGGGGTCAGATACGCAGTATTTT.

This clonotype was seen more than once but under ten times. This CDR3 is CASSYGGRTNEKLFF. In nucleotides, the CDR3 is TGTGCCAGCAGTTACGGGGGTCGGACTAATGAAAAACTGTTTTTT. The chain has TRBV27 and TRBJ1-4, with D perhaps TRBD1 (5 bases). This CDR3 is built from 15 residues. Between the trimmed V and J ends, which lost 4 bases and 2 bases, there was a span of 11 bases. Germline CDR1 MNHEY, CDR2 SMNVEV (reference sequence).

This sequence joins TRBV12-3 or TRBV12-4 and TRBJ2-1; no reliable D call. Trimming stripped 6 bases from V and 4 bases from J, with 10 bases between. This CDR3 is built from 13 residues. CDR3 in amino acids: CASSSLSYNEQFF. CDR3 DNA: TGTGCCAGCAGCTCTCTATCATACAATGAGCAGTTCTTC.

The genes are TRBV20-1 and TRBJ1-2; D not resolved. The V and J ends lost 3 bases and 0 bases respectively, with 20 bases between them. Per germline, CDR1 DFQATT and CDR2 SNEGSKA (reference sequence). CDR3 size: 17 residues. CDR3 residues: CSASNYQDVVSNYGYTF. The DNA of the CDR3 is TGCAGTGCTAGTAATTATCAGGACGTAGTCTCTAACTATGGCTACACCTTC.

V usage is TRBV5-1 and J usage is TRBJ2-3, with 14 bases aligning to TRBD2. The CDR3 totals 16 residues. J was trimmed by 6 bases and V by 3 bases; bases with no gene match: 6. The germline V gene encodes CDR1 SGHRS and CDR2 YFSETQ. The CDR3 region is CASSSRLAGGEDTQYF. The DNA of the CDR3 is TGCGCCAGCAGCTCCCGACTAGCGGGAGGGGAGGATACGCAGTATTTT.

The sample holds many counts of this clonotype. The chain combines TRBV15 with TRBJ2-5; maybe TRBD2 (7 bases). The length of the CDR3 is 16 residues. The V and J ends lost 0 bases and 5 bases respectively, with 16 bases between them. Germline CDR1 reads LNHNV; CDR2 reads YYDKDF (reference sequence). The CDR3 DNA sequence: TGTGCCACCAGCAGAGATCTGCGGGAGAGGGGGGAGACCCAGTACTTC. Translated, it gives CATSRDLRERGETQYF.

This clonotype has only a few counts. This rearrangement joins TRBV6-5 to TRBJ1-5; D is unclear. Looked up from germline, CDR1 is MNHEY and CDR2 is SVGAGI. Trimming took off 6 bases at V and 5 bases at J, with 11 bases between the two ends. This CDR3 contains 13 residues. Here the CDR3 DNA reads TGTGCCAGCAGCCTCGACACGGATCAGCCCCAGCATTTT. As protein: CASSLDTDQPQHF.

The V call is TRBV7-9, the J call TRBJ1-5; D uncertain. Germline V CDR1 and CDR2: SEHNR, FQNEAQ (reference sequence). The CDR3 has 13 residues. Trimming removed 5 bases at V and 6 bases at J, with 11 bases between. Here the CDR3 reads CASSHGSFQPQHF. The CDR3 DNA follows: TGTGCCAGCAGCCATGGGAGCTTTCAGCCCCAGCATTTT. Full variable domain (rest looked up from reference TRBV7-9 and TRBJ1-5): DTGVSQNPRHKITKRGQNVTFRCDPISEHNRLYWYRQTLGQGPEFLTYFQNEAQLEKSRLLSDRFSAERPKGSFSTLEIQRTEQGDSAMYLCASSHGSFQPQHFGDGTRLSIL.

Turning to this clonotype: One junction end disagrees with the germline gene, perhaps due to a read error. This chain links TRBV11-2 with TRBJ2-3; weak D call: TRBD2 (6 bases). CDR1 is SGHAT, CDR2 FQNNGV, per germline. This CDR3 contains 16 residues. CDR3 in DNA: TGTGCCAGCAGCCCTCAGTGGGGAGGTGGCACAGATGCGCAGTATTTT. It translates to CASSPQWGGGTDAQYF.

This sequence joins TRBV6-5 and TRBJ2-1, with a weak D call TRBD2 (7 bases). The CDR3 is 13 amino acids. Deletions cut 0 bases from V and 9 bases from J, with 9 bases between. The germline gives CDR1 MNHEY, CDR2 SVGAGI. The CDR3: CASSYSGGGEQFF. The DNA of the CDR3 is TGTGCCAGCAGTTACTCAGGGGGGGGTGAGCAGTTCTTC.

The chain combines TRBV6-5 with TRBJ1-2; 7 bases fit TRBD1. V trimming: 5 bases; J trimming: 4 bases; junction bases outside the gene matches: 10. The CDR3 covers 15 residues. Germline-derived CDR1 and CDR2 are MNHEY and SVGAGI. This chain's CDR3 is CASSTAGQFIYGYTF. For the CDR3, the DNA is TGTGCCAGCAGTACTGCGGGACAGTTCATCTATGGCTACACCTTC.

This chain connects TRBV20-1 to TRBJ2-5; D remains ambiguous. Germline loops: CDR1 DFQATT, CDR2 SNEGSKA (reference sequence). There are 10 residues in the CDR3. V lost 4 bases, J lost 3 bases, and 3 bases lay in between. For the CDR3, the DNA is TGCAGTGCTAACAAAGAGACCCAGTACTTC. Protein: CSANKETQYF.

The sample holds a few counts of this clonotype. The chain couples TRBV6-1 to TRBJ1-4; 7 bases map to TRBD1. The CDR3 spans 15 residues. V dropped 4 bases and J dropped 4; count of bases not matched to a gene: 6. Germline V lookup: CDR1 MNHNS, CDR2 SASEGT. CDR3 DNA: TGTGCCAGCAGTGCGCGACAGGGCTATAATGAAAAACTGTTTTTT. It encodes CASSARQGYNEKLFF.

The rearrangement links TRBV7-2 to TRBJ2-7; 8 bases align to TRBD2. The CDR3 contains 15 residues. Germline trimming cut 1 base from V and 1 base from J; bases unmatched to any gene: 3. CDR1 and CDR2 (germline): SGHTA, FQGNSA. For the CDR3, the DNA is TGTGCCAGCAGCTTAGGGGGACTAGTATCCTACGAGCAGTACTTC. This encodes CASSLGGLVSYEQYF. The variable domain in full, completed from reference TRBV7-2 and TRBJ2-7, reads GAGVSQSPSNKVTEKGKDVELRCDPISGHTALYWYRQSLGQGLEFLIYFQGNSAPDKSGLPSDRFSAERTGGSVSTLTIQRTQQEDSAVYLCASSLGGLVSYEQYFGPGTRLTVT.

This clonotype has a single count. V usage is TRBV3-1 and J usage is TRBJ1-4, with D hard to call. The V gene's germline CDR1 is LGHDT and CDR2 YNNKEL (reference sequence). V lost 1 base and J 6 bases, leaving 3 bases between the germline ends. This CDR3 spans 12 amino acids. CDR3 loop: CASSQVDEKLFF. The DNA of the CDR3 is TGTGCCAGCAGCCAAGTTGATGAAAAACTGTTTTTT.

This chain uses TRBV7-8 with TRBJ2-7; no definite D call. CDR1 is SGHVS, CDR2 FQNEAQ, per germline. This CDR3 is built from 16 residues. Trimming pared 1 base from V and 1 base from J, leaving 14 bases between. Written as DNA, the CDR3 is TGTGCCAGCAGCTTAGTCTTGGTGGGAAAGTCCTACGAGCAGTACTTC. Translation gives CASSLVLVGKSYEQYF.

The V and J genes are TRBV7-6 and TRBJ2-7, with D perhaps given as TRBD1 or TRBD2 (5 bases each). Trimming stripped 6 bases from V and 0 bases from J, with 9 bases between. The CDR3 is 13 amino acids. Per germline, CDR1 SGHVS and CDR2 FNYEAQ. The chain's CDR3 is CASREGPSYEQYF. CDR3 DNA sequence: TGTGCCAGCAGAGAGGGGCCCTCCTACGAGCAGTACTTC.

J is TRBJ2-2 and V is TRBV6-1; D call uncertain. The CDR3 has 17 amino acids. Germline V gene lookup returns CDR1 MNHNS and CDR2 SASEGT. The V gene lost 6 bases and the J gene lost 2 bases, with 19 bases spanning the gap. CDR3 loop: CASSPNDIEYNTGELFF. The CDR3 DNA reads as TGTGCCAGCAGCCCCAACGACATTGAGTACAACACCGGGGAGCTGTTTTTT.

The chain couples TRBV30 to TRBJ2-2; D is perhaps TRBD1 (5 bases). CDR1 and CDR2 (germline): GTSNPN, SVGIG (reference sequence). V was trimmed by 3 bases and J by 0 bases, leaving 14 bases between them. The CDR3 is 16 amino acids. The CDR3 spells CAWRPWGGTNTGELFF. The DNA for the CDR3 is TGTGCCTGGAGGCCCTGGGGCGGAACGAACACCGGGGAGCTGTTTTTT.

The V call is TRBV7-8, the J call TRBJ2-3, with a weak D call TRBD1 (6 bases). This CDR3 contains 13 residues. Trimming pared 0 bases from V and 6 bases from J, leaving 7 bases between. Germline V gives CDR1 SGHVS, CDR2 FQNEAQ. In DNA form, the CDR3 reads TGTGCCAGCAGCTTAGCCCAGGGGGATACGCAGTATTTT. Translation: CASSLAQGDTQYF.

The chain uses TRBV6-6 and TRBJ1-4; unclear D gene. The V gene's germline CDR1 is MNHNY and CDR2 SVGAGI (reference sequence). The V end lost 4 bases, the J end lost 8 bases, and 17 bases lay between the germline ends. The CDR3 covers 15 residues. The chain's CDR3 is CASSLNDAGNEKLFF. In DNA, the CDR3 is TGTGCCAGCAGTTTGAATGACGCTGGGAACGAAAAACTGTTTTTT.